The source of this T cell receptor (beta chain) is a study of T cells in Graves' hyperthyroidism and ophthalmopathy. CDR1 and CDR2 (germline): MDHEN, SYDVKM. This CDR3 is 14 amino acids long. Each patient was aged 18 to 65 and had newly diagnosed hyperthyroidism of under 2 months' duration. Extraction of PBMCs used approximately 10 ml of fresh peripheral blood. Amplified TCR beta CDR3 regions derived from RNA transcripts. With the HTBI primer set, the TCR CDR3 went through a first round of RT-PCR. TCRdb reprocessed the multiplex PCR reads with MiXCR, giving one entry per CDR3 protein. Seen here are 600,000 to 750,000 distinct CDR3 sequences, approximately 15% observed once, and the top ten hold roughly a sixth. Remarks on this clonotype: Its antigen is undetermined. One end of the junction fails to match germline, which may point to a read error.

Study-level points and caveats: Progression to ophthalmopathy was predicted a median of about six months early. Appearing also in blood were most of the thyroid clonotypes expanded above 0.001.

The V call is TRBV28, the J call TRBJ2-7; 7 bases fit TRBD2. This TCR was sampled from a man aged 45-65 years with Graves' hyperthyroidism. The sample taken for sequencing was blood. The CDR3 nucleotides read TGTGCCAGCAATTTACTCGCGGGAGTGGGAGAGCAGTACTTC. Amino acid sequence: CASNLLAGVGEQYF.